This entry features one TCR beta chain sequence. Preparation of the TCRbeta library was carried out with unique molecular identifiers. TCRdb re-derived calls from the PCR reads in MiXCR, one entry per CDR3 protein. There are about 500,000 distinct CDR3 sequences in the sample; about 31% occur only once, and 2% to 3% lies in the top ten. Unmatched junction bases numbered 11, after V lost 6 bases and J lost 2 bases. Germline V gene sequence: CDR1 MNHEY, CDR2 SVGEGT. This CDR3 has 16 amino acids. The data are from a study of T-cell reconstitution after alpha-beta-depleted transplantation in children. The receptor's source is a human donor who donated a stem cell graft to a child with aplastic anemia. The chain recombines TRBV6-2 or TRBV6-3 with TRBJ2-3; 7 nucleotides align to TRBD2. The sequences come from PBMCs from the stem cell graft donor, collected from the stem cell graft. CDR3 bases: TGTGCCAGCAGAAGAACGGGAGGAGGCGTCACAGATACGCAGTATTTT. It codes for CASRRTGGGVTDTQYF.